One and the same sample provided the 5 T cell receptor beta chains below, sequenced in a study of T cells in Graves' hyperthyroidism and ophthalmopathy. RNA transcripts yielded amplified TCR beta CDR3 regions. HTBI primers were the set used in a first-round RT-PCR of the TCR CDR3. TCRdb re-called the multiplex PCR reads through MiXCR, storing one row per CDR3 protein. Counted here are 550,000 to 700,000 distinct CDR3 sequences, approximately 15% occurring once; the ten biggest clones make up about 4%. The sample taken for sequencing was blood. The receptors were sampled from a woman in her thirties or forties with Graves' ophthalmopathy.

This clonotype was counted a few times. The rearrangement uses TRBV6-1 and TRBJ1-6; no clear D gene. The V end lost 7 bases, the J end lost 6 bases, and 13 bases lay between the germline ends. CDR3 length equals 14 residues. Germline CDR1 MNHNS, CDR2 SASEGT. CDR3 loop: CASTTRSFNSPLHF. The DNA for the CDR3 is TGTGCCAGCACTACAAGATCTTTTAATTCACCCCTCCACTTT.

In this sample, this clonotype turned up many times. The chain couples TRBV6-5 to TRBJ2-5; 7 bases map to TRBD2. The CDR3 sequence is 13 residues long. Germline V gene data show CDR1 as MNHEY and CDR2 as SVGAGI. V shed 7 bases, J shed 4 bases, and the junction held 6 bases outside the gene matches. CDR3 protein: CASTRGSRETQYF. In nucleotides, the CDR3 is TGTGCCAGCACGCGCGGGAGCAGAGAGACCCAGTACTTC.

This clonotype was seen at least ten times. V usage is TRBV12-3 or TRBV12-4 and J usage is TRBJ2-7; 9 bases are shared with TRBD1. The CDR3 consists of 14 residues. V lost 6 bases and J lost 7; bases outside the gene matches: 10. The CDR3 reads CASRTGTGSWEQYF. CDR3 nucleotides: TGTGCCAGCAGAACCGGGACAGGGTCGTGGGAGCAGTACTTC.

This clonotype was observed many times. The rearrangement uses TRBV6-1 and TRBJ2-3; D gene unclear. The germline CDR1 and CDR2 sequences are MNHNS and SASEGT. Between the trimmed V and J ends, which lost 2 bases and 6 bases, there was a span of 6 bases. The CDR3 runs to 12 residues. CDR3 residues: CASSEPADTQYF. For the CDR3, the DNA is TGTGCCAGCAGTGAACCGGCGGATACGCAGTATTTT.

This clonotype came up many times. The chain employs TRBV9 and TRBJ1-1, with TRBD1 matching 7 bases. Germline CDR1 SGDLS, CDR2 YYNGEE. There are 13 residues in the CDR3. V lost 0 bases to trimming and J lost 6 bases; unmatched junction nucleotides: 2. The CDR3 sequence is CASSVAQGAEAFF. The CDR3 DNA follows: TGTGCCAGCAGCGTAGCTCAGGGGGCTGAAGCTTTCTTT.